Below are 5 T cell receptor beta chains sequenced from a single sample in a study of post-analysis software for immune sequencing data. Study results and caveats: A handful of TRBV segments were significantly more frequent in patients than in controls. TRBV5-6, TRBV5-1 and TRBV20-1 were among these segments.

TCR beta cDNA libraries had unique molecular identifiers. A single record per CDR3 protein comes from TCRdb applying MiXCR to the PCR reads. The data show approximately 260,000 distinct CDR3 sequences, 36% seen once. These receptors lack a known antigen. Material: blood. The source is a girl aged 10-17 years with multiple sclerosis.

This clonotype was picked up a small number of times. This chain connects TRBV20-1 to TRBJ1-1; no clear D. V lost 3 bases and J 10 bases, leaving 15 bases between the germline ends. Germline V gene data show CDR1 as DFQATT and CDR2 as SNEGSKA (reference sequence). This CDR3 has 12 amino acids. The CDR3 here is CSASGRDPGAFF. CDR3 in DNA: TGCAGTGCTAGTGGACGAGACCCTGGAGCTTTCTTT.

The J gene is TRBJ2-4, the V gene TRBV2, with no clear D. The V end lost 3 bases, the J end lost 9 bases, and 6 bases lay between the germline ends. Germline loops: CDR1 SNHLY, CDR2 FYNNEI. CDR3 size: 11 residues. Here the CDR3 reads CASSEVGIQYF. In nucleotides, the CDR3 is TGTGCCAGCAGTGAGGTGGGCATTCAGTACTTC.

The J gene is TRBJ1-5, the V gene TRBV29-1, with D possibly TRBD1 on 6 matching bases. The CDR3 loop spans 14 amino acids. Trimming stripped 1 base from V and 7 bases from J, with 14 bases between. Germline V gives CDR1 SQVTM, CDR2 ANQGSEA. The CDR3 spells CSVEGTAQGQPQHF. The DNA for the CDR3 is TGCAGCGTTGAAGGGACAGCCCAGGGACAGCCCCAGCATTTT.

Many counts were recorded for this clonotype. The chain recombines TRBV11-2 with TRBJ2-5; D not certain. The CDR3 sequence is 13 residues long. Between the trimmed V and J ends, which lost 5 bases and 1 base, there was a span of 8 bases. The germline V gene has CDR1 SGHAT and CDR2 FQNNGV. Written as DNA, the CDR3 is TGTGCCAGCAGCGGGAATTTCCAAGAGACCCAGTACTTC. As protein: CASSGNFQETQYF.

This clonotype has only a few counts. This chain connects TRBV9 to TRBJ2-2; 7 bases map to TRBD2. In germline, CDR1 is SGDLS, CDR2 YYNGEE. This CDR3 has 16 residues. The V and J ends lost 0 bases and 4 bases, in that order; junction bases with no gene match: 6. CDR3 DNA sequence: TGTGCCAGCAGCGTAGGGGGACTACCGGGCACCGGGGAGCTGTTTTTT. Translated, it gives CASSVGGLPGTGELFF.